The rows below give T cell receptor beta chains drawn from one sample of a study of CD8 T cells in Susac syndrome. One entry per CDR3 protein results from TCRdb running MiXCR on the immunoSEQ multiplex PCR reads. This repertoire shows approximately 180,000 distinct CDR3 sequences, roughly 94% found once; its top ten account for 0.099%. Sequenced input: CD4+ T cells from PBMCs. These receptors were obtained from a human donor with Susac syndrome. Each CDR3 is given with its conserved first and last residue. Fields, in order: J gene, V gene, clone size, CDR3 length, CDR3 protein. A row's size may be missing; if present it is once, few, many or a size class.

TRBJ2-7 | TRBV2 | . | 16 | CASSEEQGAYSGEQYF
TRBJ2-5 | TRBV20-1 | . | 16 | CSAQMGASGRQETQYF
TRBJ1-2 | TRBV3-1 | . | 15 | CASSQGRQGRYGYTF
TRBJ2-6 | TRBV20-1 | . | 15 | CSAKLEGSGANVLTF
TRBJ1-4 | TRBV30 | . | 14 | CAWSVTGLNEKLFF
TRBJ2-1 | TRBV7-2 | . | 15 | CASSPGLAIGGEQFF
TRBJ2-1 | TRBV6-2/TRBV6-3 | . | 13 | CASREDSHNEQFF
TRBJ2-5 | TRBV9 | once | 18 | CASSAGRSSGGAGETQYF
TRBJ2-1 | TRBV12-3/TRBV12-4 | . | 13 | CASEGSSRNEQFF
TRBJ2-5 | TRBV6-2/TRBV6-3 | . | 15 | CASSYPREEQETQYF
TRBJ2-7 | TRBV6-6 | . | 12 | CASSYDRALGYF
TRBJ2-3 | TRBV5-1 | . | 14 | CASSLVAIGDTQYF
TRBJ1-2 | TRBV2 | once | 12 | CASRQFNYGYTF
TRBJ2-3 | TRBV6-6 | . | 16 | CASSYPPSDGVGTQYF
TRBJ1-1 | TRBV5-1 | once | 14 | CASSSTGDHTEAVF
TRBJ2-7 | TRBV6-4 | . | 16 | CASSDPGTGNTYEQYF
TRBJ1-1 | TRBV29-1 | . | 13 | CSVEGRSAPRAFF
TRBJ2-7 | TRBV5-1 | . | 14 | CASSAGQGGYEQYF
TRBJ2-7 | TRBV20-1 | once | 12 | CSAADQGNEQYF
TRBJ1-1 | TRBV9 | . | 15 | CASSWSGAMNTEAFF
TRBJ2-4 | TRBV20-1 | . | 18 | CSARPPPASMRAKNIQYF
TRBJ1-3 | TRBV7-2 | once | 16 | CASSSRPQGPGNTIYF
TRBJ2-3 | TRBV18 | . | 13 | CASASREGDTQYF
TRBJ1-4 | TRBV28 | . | 15 | CASSSAGTDNEKLFF
TRBJ2-4 | TRBV15 | . | 13 | CATSRDNGNIQYF
TRBJ1-1 | TRBV28 | . | 15 | CASSLGWQGNTEAFF
TRBJ2-2 | TRBV20-1 | . | 16 | CSAKKIAASHTGELFF
TRBJ1-2 | TRBV20-1 | once | 14 | CSARDPRQGFGYTF
TRBJ2-1 | TRBV20-1 | . | 16 | CSASEDYGGSYNEQFF
TRBJ1-2 | TRBV20-1 | . | 18 | CSATPTTQGPLANYGYTF
TRBJ1-3 | TRBV30 | . | 17 | CAWSSSRTGGIGNTIYF
TRBJ2-7 | TRBV7-2 | . | 14 | CASSTDRGSYEQYF
TRBJ1-1 | TRBV3-1 | . | 14 | CASRTRQGEAEAFF
TRBJ1-3 | TRBV6-1 | . | 13 | CASRRTGGNTIYF
TRBJ1-1 | TRBV4-2 | . | 13 | CASSQDLYTEAFF
TRBJ1-2 | TRBV25-1 | . | 12 | CASSEERSGYTF
TRBJ1-1 | TRBV6-1 | . | 15 | CASSAGTGGYTEAFF
TRBJ2-3 | TRBV5-1 | . | 14 | CASSLSEFTDTQYF
TRBJ1-2 | TRBV28 | once | 17 | CASSSRQGHGVGYGYTF
TRBJ1-5 | TRBV2 | . | 12 | CASRQSNQPQHF
TRBJ1-2 | TRBV7-9 | . | 14 | CASSLGPGEGGYTF
TRBJ1-4 | TRBV7-8 | . | 13 | CASSFGQGEKLFF
TRBJ1-1 | TRBV2 | . | 15 | CASSEAGWGLLEAFF
TRBJ1-2 | TRBV15 | . | 15 | CATSTPGWTSDGYTF
TRBJ1-1 | TRBV12-1 | . | 17 | CASSFDSPGRRNTEAFF
TRBJ1-2 | TRBV12-3/TRBV12-4 | . | 14 | CASSPEVRGGGYTF
TRBJ1-5 | TRBV4-2 | . | 15 | CASSQDRQSNQPQHF
TRBJ1-1 | TRBV6-5 | . | 12 | CASSRVATEAFF
TRBJ1-1 | TRBV5-1 | . | 12 | CASSPRGVEAFF
TRBJ1-5 | TRBV6-5 | . | 15 | CASSQDSGGNQPQHF
TRBJ2-3 | TRBV13 | once | 15 | CASSLAGPRGDTQYF
TRBJ2-7 | TRBV2 | . | 14 | CASSELGPLYEQYF
TRBJ2-5 | TRBV5-6 | . | 13 | CASSLMGVETQYF
TRBJ2-7 | TRBV20-1 | . | 13 | CSASDGQGDEQYF
TRBJ2-6 | TRBV12-3/TRBV12-4 | . | 15 | CASSERASGANVLTF
TRBJ2-1 | TRBV13 | once | 16 | CASSLTRSGSYNEQFF
TRBJ1-5 | TRBV6-2/TRBV6-3 | . | 15 | CASSYSTGNNQPQHF
TRBJ1-1 | TRBV19 | . | 13 | CASSTTVGTEAFF
TRBJ2-1 | TRBV20-1 | . | 12 | CRPSGGADEQFF